Following are 6 T cell receptor beta chains from one sample sequenced in a study of blood T cell repertoires in COVID-19 (dated by TCRdb to 2019 to 2021). Receptor libraries were prepared by the immunoSEQ multiplex PCR assay. TCRdb limited this immuneACCESS table to in-frame rearrangements with V and J called. A share of clones is missing; checked studies link under half to unresolved V genes, and the rest is unexplained. The sample table lists 210,000 or so clones, around 80% of them with a count of one. 4.3% of the sample goes to the ten largest clones. The material sequenced was PBMCs or T cells enriched from blood (not recorded which). These TCRs come from a man aged 30 to 39 with acute COVID-19.

The rearrangement joins TRBV10-2 to TRBJ2-4; TRBD1 aligns across 10 bases. CDR3 length: 16 residues. CDR1 is WSHSY, CDR2 SAAADI, per germline. V gave up 6 bases and J gave up 3 bases; unmatched junction bases: 8. CDR3 residues: CASRDRGMGVKNIQYF. The CDR3 region has the DNA TGCGCCAGCAGGGACAGGGGGATGGGGGTCAAAAACATTCAGTACTTC.

Of note for this clone: Within the sample, other DNA sequences also encode this same CDR3. The CDR3 region has the DNA TGTGCCAGCAGCCTTGGACAGGGGAACACTGAAGCTTTCTTT. This translates into CASSLGQGNTEAFF. The chain couples TRBV9 to TRBJ1-1; 8 bases line up with TRBD1. This CDR3 has 14 amino acids. Germline CDR1 SGDLS, CDR2 YYNGEE. The trim removed 4 bases at V and 1 base at J, leaving 3 bases unmatched.

The gene calls are TRBV30 and TRBJ1-2; a weak D match, TRBD1 (5 bases). The CDR3 sequence is 13 residues long. Per germline, CDR1 GTSNPN and CDR2 SVGIG (reference sequence). The V end lost 2 bases, the J end lost 4 bases, and 11 bases lay between the germline ends. CDR3 DNA: TGTGCCTGGAGTCAGGGCGGAAGCTATGGCTACACCTTC. Translation: CAWSQGGSYGYTF.

The genes are TRBV6-5 and TRBJ2-3; D is perhaps TRBD2 (5 bases). Germline CDR1 is MNHEY and CDR2 is SVGAGI. This CDR3 contains 16 residues. V was shortened by 4 bases and J by 8 bases, with 22 bases between the two germline ends. CDR3: CASSSPGSPAGATQYF. The CDR3 DNA reads as TGTGCCAGCAGTTCCCCGGGGAGCCCGGCTGGTGCTACGCAGTATTTT.

This clone has only one observation. The chain carries TRBV6-4 and TRBJ2-3; 7 bases are a match to TRBD1. The CDR3 has 15 amino acids. Germline V gene sequence: CDR1 MRHNA, CDR2 SNTAGT. Germline trimming cut 5 bases from V and 0 bases from J; bases unmatched to any gene: 5. CDR3 in DNA: TGTGCCAGCAGTAAAGGACAGGCTAGCACAGATACGCAGTATTTT. It encodes CASSKGQASTDTQYF.

This chain connects TRBV9 to TRBJ2-1; a weak D match, TRBD2 (6 bases). The CDR3 covers 13 residues. Trimming took 2 bases from V and 7 from J, leaving 10 bases between them. Germline loops: CDR1 SGDLS, CDR2 YYNGEE. CDR3 nucleotide sequence: TGTGCCAGCAGCGTTTGGGGGGAGAATGAGCAGTTCTTC. Encoded protein: CASSVWGENEQFF.